This is a list of T cell receptor beta chains from one sample in a study of radiation and T cells in renal cell carcinoma. Clones were sequenced by immunoSEQ multiplex PCR, and TCRdb holds only the in-frame ones, with some missing. The profile shows approximately 120,000 clones, roughly four fifths of them singletons. The sequencing used blood, collected from a patient whose treatment included radiotherapy and nephrectomy. The receptors stem from an older woman with renal cell carcinoma. Both conserved end residues are part of each CDR3. The D gene is left open where the match is weak. Only part of the rows carry a size: once, few, many, or a class if the clone is expanded.

TRBJ1-1,NA,TRBV5-6,NA,CASSFGWTLQAVLNTEAFF,TGTGCCAGCAGCTTTGGGTGGACCCTACAGGCAGTCCTGAACACTGAAGCTTTCTTT
TRBJ1-1,NA,TRBV5-1,TRBD1,CASNTGTANTEAFF,TGCGCCAGCAACACCGGGACAGCTAACACTGAAGCTTTCTTT
TRBJ2-7,NA,TRBV6-5,NA,CASRPAVSYEQYF,TGTGCCAGCAGACCCGCCGTCTCCTACGAGCAGTACTTC
TRBJ2-3,NA,TRBV11-2,NA,CASSFGPTDTQYF,TGTGCCAGCAGCTTCGGACCCACAGATACGCAGTATTTT
TRBJ2-7,NA,TRBV6-5,NA,CASSYSPAIYEQYF,TGTGCCAGCAGTTACTCGCCAGCGATCTACGAGCAGTACTTC
TRBJ2-3,NA,TRBV19,TRBD2,CASSMTSGEREYF,TGTGCCAGTAGTATGACTAGCGGGGAAAGGGAGTATTTT
TRBJ1-2,NA,TRBV12-5,NA,CASAAQAGGYGGYTF,TGTGCTAGTGCCGCGCAAGCAGGAGGCTATGGGGGATACACCTTC
TRBJ2-5,NA,TRBV9,NA,CASSVDWRGETQYF,TGTGCCAGCAGCGTAGACTGGAGGGGGGAGACCCAGTACTTC
TRBJ2-7,NA,TRBV2,TRBD1,CASSTNRGLTYEQYF,TGTGCCAGCAGTACGAACAGGGGGCTTACCTACGAGCAGTACTTC
TRBJ1-4,NA,TRBV7-2,NA,CASSQTARREKLFF,TGTGCCAGCAGCCAGACAGCCCGTAGGGAAAAACTGTTTTTT
TRBJ1-1,NA,TRBV5-4,TRBD1,CASSLGQGYTEAFF,TGTGCCAGCAGCTTGGGACAGGGGTACACTGAAGCTTTCTTT
TRBJ1-1,NA,TRBV7-3,NA,CASSSRRDTEAFF,TGTGCCAGCAGCTCCCGTCGGGACACTGAAGCTTTCTTT
TRBJ2-7,few,TRBV6-5,NA,CASSLTQGRAYEQYF,TGTGCCAGCAGTCTCACACAGGGAAGGGCCTACGAGCAGTACTTC
TRBJ1-2,NA,TRBV6-5,TRBD1,CASSSGQLRYGYTF,TGTGCCAGCAGTTCGGGACAGCTACGCTATGGCTACACCTTC
TRBJ1-1,NA,TRBV7-3,NA,CASAPGNMNTEAFF,TGTGCCAGCGCTCCAGGAAACATGAACACTGAAGCTTTCTTT
TRBJ2-7,NA,TRBV6-5,NA,CASRRTEGYEQYF,TGTGCCAGCAGAAGGACAGAAGGATACGAGCAGTACTTC
TRBJ2-5,NA,TRBV30,NA,CAWSGQAQGTQYF,TGTGCCTGGAGTGGACAGGCCCAAGGGACCCAGTACTTC
TRBJ2-5,NA,TRBV6-5,TRBD2,CASSYSHGLARETQYF,TGTGCCAGCAGTTACTCTCACGGACTAGCGAGGGAGACCCAGTACTTC
TRBJ2-6,NA,TRBV7-9,NA,CASSLQGPSGANVLTF,TGTGCCAGCAGCCTCCAGGGTCCCTCTGGGGCCAACGTCCTGACTTTC
TRBJ2-1,few,TRBV19,NA,CASSKMSSSYNEQFF,TGTGCCAGTAGTAAGATGAGTAGCTCCTACAATGAGCAGTTCTTC
TRBJ1-4,NA,TRBV4-2,TRBD1,CASSQDTGGNEKLFF,TGTGCCAGCAGCCAAGATACAGGGGGTAATGAAAAACTGTTTTTT
TRBJ1-5,NA,TRBV28,NA,CASSPGASPRNQPQHF,TGTGCCAGCAGTCCCGGGGCCTCCCCTCGCAATCAGCCCCAGCATTTT
TRBJ2-2,many,TRBV7-3,TRBD2,CASSWTSAGELFF,TGTGCCAGCAGCTGGACTAGCGCAGGGGAGCTGTTTTTT